Sequencing of this T cell receptor beta chain was carried out in a study of T cell changes during pregnancy in multiple sclerosis. The length of the CDR3 is 14 residues. Trimming took 7 bases from V and 1 from J; bases not matched to a gene: 5. Germline V gene data show CDR1 as SGHRS and CDR2 as YFSETQ. Sequencing was performed with immunoSEQ multiplex PCR; in TCRdb, only in-frame clones are kept and a portion is missing. The sample shows some 45,000 clones, nearly 90% of them seen only once. The chain couples TRBV5-1 to TRBJ2-5; 9 bases are shared with TRBD1. This clonotype originated in a female donor with multiple sclerosis, enrolled in a pregnancy study. The specimen comprised CD4+ T cells from peripheral blood mononuclear cells, sampled after pregnancy. The CDR3 loop reads CASRLQGAQETQYF. CDR3 DNA sequence: TGCGCCAGCCGCCTACAGGGGGCCCAAGAGACCCAGTACTTC.